This TCR beta chain was identified in a study of cytomegalovirus exposure and HLA in healthy donors. Study-level points and caveats: TCR beta V- and J-gene trimming, according to a later analysis, was linked to a missense DCLRE1C variant. Despite most TCR sequences being rare, some public TCRs occurred in many donors. Cytomegalovirus association was listed for roughly 160 TCR beta chains.

The germline V gene encodes CDR1 MGHRA and CDR2 YSYEKL. The CDR3 spans 13 residues. Between the trimmed V and J ends, which lost 2 bases and 4 bases, there was a span of 9 bases. About this clone: The antigen is not known.

The PCR was carried out with 60 Vbeta primers and 13 Jbeta primers. How the authors handled the data: Later analysis identified tens of millions of unique TCR beta chains, 9 million to 12 million shared. Data came from immunoSEQ multiplex PCR; TCRdb stores just in-frame clones and leaves some out. V and J calls and clone size follow that table, whereas D and trimming were derived from the DNA. The sample has 95,000 to 150,000 clones; around 80% are singletons. This clonotype was obtained from a woman aged 40 to 49 in good health and CMV-seropositive. The sequenced material came from PBMCs. The chain recombines TRBV4-1 with TRBJ2-7; D is possibly TRBD1 (6 bases). As DNA, the CDR3 is TGCGCCAGCAGCCAACGACAGGCTTACGAGCAGTACTTC. This sequence encodes CASSQRQAYEQYF.